This entry is about one T cell receptor (beta chain). The data were obtained in a study of blood T cell repertoires in COVID-19. V was clipped by 4 bases and J by 8 bases, with 18 bases between them. The CDR3 has 15 amino acids. CDR1 and CDR2 (germline): MGHDK, SYGVNS. TCRdb's table, derived via immunoSEQ multiplex PCR, lists solely in-frame clones and lacks some. The sample records tens of thousands of clones, just under 85% being singletons. The material sequenced was peripheral blood. The sequence was collected from a man aged 50 or older with active COVID-19. The J gene is TRBJ2-1, the V gene TRBV25-1; D is possibly TRBD2 (6 bases). CDR3 nucleotides: TGTGCCAGCAGTGCCCCTGATCTACTAGCACATGAGCAGTTCTTC. This translates into CASSAPDLLAHEQFF.